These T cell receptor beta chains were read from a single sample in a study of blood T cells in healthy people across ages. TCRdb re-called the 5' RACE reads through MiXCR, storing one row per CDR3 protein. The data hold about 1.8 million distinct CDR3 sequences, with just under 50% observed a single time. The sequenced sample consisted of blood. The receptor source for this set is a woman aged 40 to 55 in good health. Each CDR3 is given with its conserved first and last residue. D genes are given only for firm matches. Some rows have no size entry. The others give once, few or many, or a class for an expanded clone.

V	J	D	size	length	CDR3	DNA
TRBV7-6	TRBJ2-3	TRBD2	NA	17	CASSIVLAGASTDTQYF	TGTGCCAGCAGCATAGTCCTAGCGGGGGCTAGCACAGATACGCAGTATTTT
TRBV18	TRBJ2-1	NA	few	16	CASSPPRAGSYNEQFF	TGTGCCAGCTCACCACCTAGGGCGGGCTCCTACAATGAGCAGTTCTTC
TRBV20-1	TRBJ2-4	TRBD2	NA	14	CSAREGGPRNIQYF	TGCAGTGCTCGGGAGGGGGGGCCGAGGAACATTCAGTACTTC
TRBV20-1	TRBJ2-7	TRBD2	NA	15	CSAGGPSSSYNEQYF	TGCAGTGCGGGAGGGCCCTCGAGCTCCTACAATGAGCAGTACTTC
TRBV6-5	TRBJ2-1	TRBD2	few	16	CASRKPGTSGGSEQFF	TGTGCCAGCAGAAAACCCGGGACTAGCGGGGGTAGTGAGCAGTTCTTC
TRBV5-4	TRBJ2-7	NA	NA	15	CASSPGQGIFYEQYF	TGTGCCAGCAGCCCTGGTCAGGGGATATTCTACGAGCAGTACTTC
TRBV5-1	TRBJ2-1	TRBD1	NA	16	CASTYSGTGRYNEQFF	TGCGCCAGCACCTACTCCGGGACAGGGAGATACAATGAGCAGTTCTTC
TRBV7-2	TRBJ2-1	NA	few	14	CASSLDGFPGEQFF	TGTGCCAGCAGCTTAGATGGCTTCCCGGGTGAGCAGTTCTTC
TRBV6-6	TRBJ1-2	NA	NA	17	CASSFGVRDVGNDGYTF	TGTGCCAGCAGTTTCGGGGTTCGGGACGTTGGTAACGATGGCTACACCTTC
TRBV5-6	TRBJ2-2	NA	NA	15	CASSLSWANTGELFF	TGTGCCAGCAGCTTGTCCTGGGCGAACACCGGGGAGCTGTTTTTT
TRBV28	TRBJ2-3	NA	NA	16	CASSFLGAYGTDTQYF	TGTGCCAGCAGTTTCCTGGGGGCGTATGGGACAGATACGCAGTATTTT
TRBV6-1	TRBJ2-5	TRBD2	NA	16	CASRTSGGPIQETQYF	TGTGCCAGCAGGACTAGCGGGGGCCCAATCCAAGAGACCCAGTACTTC
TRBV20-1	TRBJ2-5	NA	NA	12	CSARRGDETQYF	TGCAGTGCTAGACGCGGGGACGAGACCCAGTACTTC
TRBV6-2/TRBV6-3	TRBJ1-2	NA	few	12	CASSYNRRGYTF	TGTGCCAGCAGTTATAACAGGCGCGGCTACACCTTC
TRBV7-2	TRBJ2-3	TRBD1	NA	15	CASSLQGGMADTQYF	TGTGCCAGCAGCCTACAGGGGGGTATGGCAGATACGCAGTATTTT
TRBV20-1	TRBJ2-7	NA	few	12	CSASPDDYEQYF	TGCAGTGCTAGCCCCGATGACTACGAGCAGTACTTC
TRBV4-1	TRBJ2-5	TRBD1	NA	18	CASSQSEKRQGAWETQYF	TGCGCCAGCAGCCAAAGCGAAAAACGACAGGGGGCTTGGGAGACCCAGTACTTC
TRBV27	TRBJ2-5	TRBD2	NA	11	CASSSVAGQYF	TGTGCCAGCAGTTCCGTAGCGGGGCAGTACTTC
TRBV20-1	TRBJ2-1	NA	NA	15	CSARDPPSSYNEQFF	TGCAGTGCTAGAGATCCGCCGAGCTCCTACAATGAGCAGTTCTTC